What follows are 15 T cell receptor beta chains derived from one specimen sequenced in a study of T cell responses to AZD1222 COVID-19 vaccine. Sequencing was performed with immunoSEQ multiplex PCR; in TCRdb, only in-frame clones are kept and a portion is missing. This sample has about 140,000 clones, with around 89% found just once. Sample: peripheral blood, taken on day 0 of AZD1222 vaccination. The receptors originated from an adult in good health.

J is TRBJ1-4 and V is TRBV4-3; no clear D gene. With 2 bases removed from V and 2 bases from J, the gap between germline ends came to 12 bases. The germline gives CDR1 LGHNA, CDR2 YSLEER. The CDR3 extends over 16 amino acids. DNA of the CDR3: TGCGCCAGCAGCCAACGAGAGGGAGGGACTAATGAAAAACTGTTTTTT. It codes for CASSQREGGTNEKLFF.

The V call is TRBV6-5, the J call TRBJ1-1, with D maybe TRBD1 (5 bases). Per germline, CDR1 MNHEY and CDR2 SVGAGI. Trimming took off 6 bases at V and 3 bases at J, with 11 bases between the two ends. The CDR3 consists of 13 residues. The CDR3 region is CASRMGGDTEAFF. CDR3 DNA: TGTGCCAGCAGGATGGGGGGGGACACTGAAGCTTTCTTT.

This rearrangement joins TRBV6-5 to TRBJ1-1; maybe TRBD1 (5 bases). V was shortened by 4 bases and J by 3 bases, with 12 bases between the two germline ends. This CDR3 is 14 amino acids long. The germline V gene has CDR1 MNHEY and CDR2 SVGAGI. CDR3 DNA sequence: TGTGCCAGCAGTTCTACCGGGGCCTACACTGAAGCTTTCTTT. This sequence encodes CASSSTGAYTEAFF.

The V and J genes are TRBV19 and TRBJ2-7; maybe TRBD1 (7 bases). V was trimmed by 3 bases and J by 3 bases, leaving 15 bases between them. This CDR3 comprises 15 residues. The germline CDR1 and CDR2 sequences are LNHDA and SQIVND (reference sequence). CDR3 coding DNA: TGTGCCAGTAGTATTCCAGGGGGGAGAAACTACGAGCAGTACTTC. Protein product: CASSIPGGRNYEQYF.

The J gene is TRBJ2-5, the V gene TRBV6-2 or TRBV6-3, with TRBD2 matching over 9 bases. Germline assignment: CDR1 MNHEY and CDR2 SVGEGT. The trim removed 0 bases at V and 1 base at J, leaving 6 bases unmatched. There are 17 residues in the CDR3. The CDR3 DNA is TGTGCCAGCAGTTACTCGACTAGCGGAGGTCCCCAAGAGACCCAGTACTTC. It is translated as CASSYSTSGGPQETQYF.

This chain connects TRBV28 to TRBJ1-2; 8 bases align to TRBD1. Germline V gives CDR1 MDHEN, CDR2 SYDVKM. The CDR3 runs 15 residues. With 5 bases clipped from V and 8 bases from J, the junction kept 13 bases outside the gene matches. The CDR3 DNA follows: TGTGCCAGCAGTACCCTCGTTCTGACAGGGGACGGCTACACCTTC. Residues: CASSTLVLTGDGYTF.

This sequence joins TRBV27 and TRBJ2-1, with 7 bases matching TRBD1. The CDR3 has 14 residues. Germline V gives CDR1 MNHEY, CDR2 SMNVEV (reference sequence). With 5 bases clipped from V and 2 bases from J, the junction kept 3 bases outside the gene matches. Here the CDR3 DNA reads TGTGCCAGCAGTGACAGGGCAGCCTACAATGAGCAGTTCTTC. Encoded protein: CASSDRAAYNEQFF.

The chain has TRBV12-3 or TRBV12-4 and TRBJ2-5, with D possibly being TRBD1 (6 bases). CDR3 length: 13 amino acids. V was cut by 8 bases and J by 3 bases, with 13 bases left in between. CDR3 DNA: TGTGCCAGCGCAGACAGGAGGAAAGAGACCCAGTACTTC. Its protein is CASADRRKETQYF.

This rearrangement joins TRBV4-2 to TRBJ2-5, with D hard to call. This CDR3 has 14 amino acids. In germline, CDR1 is LGHNA, CDR2 YNFKEQ. V lost 1 base to trimming and J lost 2 bases, with 8 bases between them. The CDR3 DNA reads as TGTGCCAGCAGCCAAGGAAAGCTACAAGAGACCCAGTACTTC. Translating it yields CASSQGKLQETQYF.

This chain links TRBV19 with TRBJ2-2; D possibly matches TRBD1 or TRBD2 (5 bases each). Trimming stripped 10 bases from V and 7 bases from J, with 22 bases between. Per germline, CDR1 LNHDA and CDR2 SQIVND (reference sequence). The CDR3 extends over 15 amino acids. The DNA for the CDR3 is TGTGCCACCAAGTCGTCCCAGGGACGAAGCGGGGAGCTGTTTTTT. Translating gives CATKSSQGRSGELFF.

The CDR3 spells CASSQSRTAASYEQYF. The CDR3 bases are TGCGCCAGCAGTCAATCTAGGACCGCCGCCTCCTACGAGCAGTACTTC. V is TRBV23-1 and J is TRBJ2-7; no definite D call. TRBV23-1 is an open reading frame, and its role is uncertain. With 0 bases removed from V and 0 bases from J, the gap between germline ends came to 12 bases. This CDR3 has 16 residues.

The V and J genes are TRBV5-6 and TRBJ2-1; perhaps TRBD2 as D (6 bases). From germline, CDR1 is SGHDT and CDR2 YYEEEE. The CDR3 has 16 residues. With 0 bases removed from V and 3 bases from J, the gap between germline ends came to 13 bases. The CDR3 here is CASSLDGGVIYNEQFF. The CDR3 bases are TGTGCCAGCAGCTTGGATGGCGGGGTGATCTACAATGAGCAGTTCTTC.

This clone was seen more than once but under ten times. The rearrangement uses TRBV9 and TRBJ1-2; D remains unclear. The germline V and J ends were trimmed by 0 bases and 3 bases, with 6 bases remaining between them. The germline V gene encodes CDR1 SGDLS and CDR2 YYNGEE. The CDR3 length is 13 residues. CDR3 residues: CASSVGIYYGYTF. The CDR3 DNA follows: TGTGCCAGCAGCGTAGGGATCTACTATGGCTACACCTTC.

The chain employs TRBV19 and TRBJ2-1, with D perhaps TRBD1 or TRBD2 (5 bases each). The CDR3 has 12 residues. Between the trimmed V and J ends, which lost 8 bases and 6 bases, there was a span of 11 bases. Per germline, CDR1 LNHDA and CDR2 SQIVND (reference sequence). The CDR3 region is CASGGGGNEQFF. CDR3 nucleotides: TGTGCCAGTGGGGGTGGGGGCAATGAGCAGTTCTTC.

The chain employs TRBV7-8 and TRBJ1-5; 12 bases are shared with TRBD1. There are 16 residues in the CDR3. Losses at the gene ends were 5 bases for V and 4 bases for J; bases not matched to a gene: 6. CDR1 and CDR2 from the germline V gene are SGHVS and FQNEAQ. The CDR3 sequence: CASSTGTGGANQPQHF. CDR3 DNA: TGTGCCAGCAGCACCGGGACAGGGGGCGCGAATCAGCCCCAGCATTTT.